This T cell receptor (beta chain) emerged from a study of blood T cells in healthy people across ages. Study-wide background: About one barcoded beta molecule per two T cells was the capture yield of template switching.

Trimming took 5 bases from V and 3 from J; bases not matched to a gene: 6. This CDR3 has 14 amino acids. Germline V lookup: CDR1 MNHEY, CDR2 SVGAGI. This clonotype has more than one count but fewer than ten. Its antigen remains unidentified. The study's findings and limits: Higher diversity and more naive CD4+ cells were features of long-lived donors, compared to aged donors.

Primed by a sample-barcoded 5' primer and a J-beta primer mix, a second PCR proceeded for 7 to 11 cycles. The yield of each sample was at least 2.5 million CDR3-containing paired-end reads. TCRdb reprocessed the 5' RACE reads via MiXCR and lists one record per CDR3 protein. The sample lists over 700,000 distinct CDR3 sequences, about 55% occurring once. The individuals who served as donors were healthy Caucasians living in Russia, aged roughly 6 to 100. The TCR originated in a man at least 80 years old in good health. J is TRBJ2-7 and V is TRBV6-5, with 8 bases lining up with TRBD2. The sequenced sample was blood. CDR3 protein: CASSRGLAFYEQYF. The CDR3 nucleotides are TGTGCCAGCAGTCGCGGACTAGCTTTCTACGAGCAGTACTTC.